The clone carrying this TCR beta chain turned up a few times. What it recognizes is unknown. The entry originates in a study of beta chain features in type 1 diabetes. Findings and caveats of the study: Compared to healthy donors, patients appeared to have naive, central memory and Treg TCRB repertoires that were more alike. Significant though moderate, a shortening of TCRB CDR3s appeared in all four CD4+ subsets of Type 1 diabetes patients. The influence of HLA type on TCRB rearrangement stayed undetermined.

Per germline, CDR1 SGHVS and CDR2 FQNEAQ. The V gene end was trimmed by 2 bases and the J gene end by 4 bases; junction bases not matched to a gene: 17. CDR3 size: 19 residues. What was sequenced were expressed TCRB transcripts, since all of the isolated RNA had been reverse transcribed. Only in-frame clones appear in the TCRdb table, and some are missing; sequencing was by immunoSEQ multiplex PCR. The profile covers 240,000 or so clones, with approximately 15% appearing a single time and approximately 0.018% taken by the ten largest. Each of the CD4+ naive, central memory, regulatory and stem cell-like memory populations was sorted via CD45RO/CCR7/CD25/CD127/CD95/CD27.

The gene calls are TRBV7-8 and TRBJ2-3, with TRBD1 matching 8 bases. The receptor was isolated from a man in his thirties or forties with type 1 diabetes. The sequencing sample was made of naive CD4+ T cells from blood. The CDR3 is CASSLRWFQGAGSADTQYF. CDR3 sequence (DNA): TGTGCCAGCAGCTTACGGTGGTTTCAGGGGGCCGGATCGGCAGATACGCAGTATTTT.